Listed here are 29 T cell receptor beta chains from one sample, sequenced in a study of blood T cell repertoires in COVID-19. Sequencing used immunoSEQ multiplex PCR; TCRdb keeps in-frame clones, though not all of them. The sample consists of some 320,000 clones, roughly 85% of them appearing once. Sequenced: PBMCs or T cells enriched from blood (not recorded which). The receptors shown here come from a woman aged 25-40 years who had been exposed to COVID-19.

This chain joins TRBV28 and TRBJ2-2, with D maybe TRBD2 (5 bases). The CDR3 length is 13 residues. The germline V gene encodes CDR1 MDHEN and CDR2 SYDVKM. V was pared by 3 bases and J by 5 bases, with 7 bases between. CDR3 sequence (DNA): TGTGCCAGCAGTTTCCGGGGTACCGGGGAGCTGTTTTTT. It specifies CASSFRGTGELFF. Full variable domain (outside the CDR3, taken from reference TRBV28 and TRBJ2-2): DVKVTQSSRYLVKRTGEKVFLECVQDMDHENMFWYRQDPGLGLRLIYFSYDVKMKEKGDIPEGYSVSREKKERFSLILESASTNQTSMYLCASSFRGTGELFFGEGSRLTVL.

The chain joins TRBV2 to TRBJ1-4; tentative D call: TRBD1 (6 bases). V was pared by 6 bases and J by 3 bases, with 11 bases between. The CDR3 consists of 14 residues. Germline V gene data show CDR1 as SNHLY and CDR2 as FYNNEI. CDR3 sequence: CASSSQGANEKLFF. In DNA, the CDR3 is TGTGCCAGCAGCTCACAGGGAGCTAATGAAAAACTGTTTTTT.

Turning to this clone: A far larger clone is only one base removed, so a read error is likely. This rearrangement joins TRBV28 to TRBJ1-3, with 9 bases fitting TRBD1. This CDR3 has 14 amino acids. The J segment lost 4 bases and the V segment lost 4 bases, leaving 2 bases of the junction unmatched. CDR1 and CDR2 (germline): MDHEN, SYDVKM. The CDR3 loop reads CASSWTGVGNTIYF. For the CDR3, the DNA is TGTGCCAGCAGTTGGACAGGGGTGGGAAACACCATATATTTT.

V and J are TRBV27 and TRBJ1-2; TRBD1 agrees at 7 bases. Germline CDR1 MNHEY, CDR2 SMNVEV (reference sequence). The V gene end was trimmed by 6 bases and the J gene end by 4 bases; junction bases not matched to a gene: 2. The CDR3 contains 12 residues. This chain's CDR3 is CASSAGGYGYTF. The CDR3 nucleotides are TGTGCCAGCAGCGCAGGGGGCTATGGCTACACCTTC.

This clone was picked up a small number of times. This chain joins TRBV19 and TRBJ2-3; D remains unclear. The ends were cut back, 3 bases at V and 1 base at J, with 8 bases in the middle. The germline gives CDR1 LNHDA, CDR2 SQIVND (reference sequence). This CDR3 comprises 14 residues. The CDR3 region has the DNA TGTGCCAGTAGTATTGGGCACGGCACAGATACGCAGTATTTT. It encodes CASSIGHGTDTQYF. Filled out from reference TRBV19 and TRBJ2-3, the complete variable domain reads DGGITQSPKYLFRKEGQNVTLSCEQNLNHDAMYWYRQDPGQGLRLIYYSQIVNDFQKGDIAEGYSVSREKKESFPLTVTSAQKNPTAFYLCASSIGHGTDTQYFGPGTRLTVL.

This chain joins TRBV19 and TRBJ1-5; perhaps TRBD1 as D (5 bases). Germline-derived CDR1 and CDR2 are LNHDA and SQIVND (reference sequence). The CDR3 spans 15 residues. Between the trimmed V and J ends, which lost 2 bases and 4 bases, there was a span of 12 bases. This CDR3 is CASSISARGNQPQHF. Here the CDR3 DNA reads TGTGCCAGTAGTATATCGGCCCGGGGGAATCAGCCCCAGCATTTT.

The gene calls are TRBV9 and TRBJ2-1; 7 positions match TRBD1. V gave up 3 bases and J gave up 4 bases; unmatched junction bases: 7. CDR3 length: 15 amino acids. The germline V gene has CDR1 SGDLS and CDR2 YYNGEE. The CDR3 DNA reads as TGTGCCAGCAGCGGCGATACGGGACAGTACAATGAGCAGTTCTTC. Protein: CASSGDTGQYNEQFF.

The rearrangement links TRBV9 to TRBJ2-2; D possibly corresponds to TRBD1 (6 bases). The germline V gene has CDR1 SGDLS and CDR2 YYNGEE. This CDR3 spans 13 amino acids. V lost 10 bases, J lost 4 bases, and 14 bases lay in between. This CDR3 is CAGSTGSTGELFF. Written as DNA, the CDR3 is TGTGCCGGTTCGACAGGTTCCACCGGGGAGCTGTTTTTT.

The chain is built from TRBV12-3 or TRBV12-4 and TRBJ1-1, with unresolved D. Trimming took off 5 bases at V and 0 bases at J, with 7 bases between the two ends. The CDR3 has 13 residues. CDR3 amino acids: CASSRSMNTEAFF. Written as DNA, the CDR3 is TGTGCCAGCAGTAGAAGCATGAACACTGAAGCTTTCTTT.

The V gene is TRBV7-2, the J gene TRBJ2-3; 8 bases line up with TRBD1. CDR3 size: 16 residues. In germline, CDR1 is SGHTA, CDR2 FQGNSA. With 1 base clipped from V and 2 bases from J, the junction kept 5 bases outside the gene matches. Here the CDR3 reads CASSLVTGGYTDTQYF. The CDR3 coding sequence is TGTGCCAGCAGCTTAGTCACAGGGGGATACACAGATACGCAGTATTTT.

J is TRBJ2-1 and V is TRBV10-3; 10 nucleotides match TRBD1. The CDR3 is 15 amino acids. Trimming cost V 0 bases and J 7 bases; bases outside gene matches: 3. CDR1 is ENHRY and CDR2 is SYGVKD in the germline V gene. The CDR3 DNA follows: TGTGCCATCAGTGAGTCTGGGACAGGGGTAAATGAGCAGTTCTTC. This codes for CAISESGTGVNEQFF.

The rearrangement joins TRBV2 to TRBJ2-1; D gene ambiguous. Germline CDR1 is SNHLY and CDR2 is FYNNEI. Trimming removed 6 bases from V and 7 bases from J, with 22 bases in between. CDR3 size: 16 residues. As DNA, the CDR3 is TGTGCCAGCAGCGATAAAATGGAGATTACCATAAATGAGCAGTTCTTC. Encoded protein: CASSDKMEITINEQFF.

The chain recombines TRBV19 with TRBJ1-5; D remains unclear. Germline lookup yields CDR1 LNHDA and CDR2 SQIVND (reference sequence). The length of the CDR3 is 12 residues. Trimming took 3 bases from V and 3 from J, leaving 3 bases between them. As DNA, the CDR3 is TGTGCCAGTAGTATTTACAATCAGCCCCAGCATTTT. The encoded protein is CASSIYNQPQHF.

The chain is built from TRBV10-1 and TRBJ1-5; 7 nucleotides match TRBD1. Germline CDR1 is WNHNN and CDR2 is SYGVQD (reference sequence). After removal of 8 bases from V and 6 bases from J, the junction contained 16 bases not matched to a gene. CDR3 size: 16 residues. The CDR3 region is CASWGPGNRGGQPQHF. In DNA, the CDR3 is TGCGCCAGCTGGGGCCCGGGGAACAGGGGAGGTCAGCCCCAGCATTTT.

This clone has just one count. The chain has TRBV29-1 and TRBJ2-3; 7 positions match TRBD2. The CDR3 is 13 amino acids. Germline V gene data show CDR1 as SQVTM and CDR2 as ANQGSEA. The V gene end was trimmed by 6 bases and the J gene end by 6 bases; junction bases not matched to a gene: 9. The DNA for the CDR3 is TGCAGCGTCGCGACGGGAGGAGGGGATACGCAGTATTTT. This codes for CSVATGGGDTQYF.

The chain carries TRBV6-5 and TRBJ2-7, with D perhaps TRBD1 (6 bases). V was shortened by 3 bases and J by 3 bases, with 9 bases between the two germline ends. The germline CDR1 and CDR2 sequences are MNHEY and SVGAGI. This CDR3 is built from 13 residues. Here the CDR3 DNA reads TGTGCCAGCAGTTATATAGGGGGCTACGAGCAGTACTTC. Its translation: CASSYIGGYEQYF.

V and J are TRBV23-1 and TRBJ1-6; a possible D gene is TRBD1 (6 bases). TRBV23-1 has ORF status, its function being uncertain. Trimming left V 7 bases short and J 7 bases short, with 11 bases between. This CDR3 region has 13 residues. The CDR3 DNA reads TGCGCCAGCAAGGGGCAGGGGAATTCACCCCTCCACTTT. Its protein is CASKGQGNSPLHF.

This rearrangement joins TRBV5-1 to TRBJ2-7; D is perhaps TRBD1 (5 bases). V lost 7 bases and J lost 2, with 19 bases in between. The germline V gene encodes CDR1 SGHRS and CDR2 YFSETQ. The CDR3 is 15 amino acids. CDR3 residues: CASGIQGLAAYEQYF. CDR3 nucleotides: TGCGCCAGCGGAATCCAGGGTCTTGCTGCCTACGAGCAGTACTTC.

V is TRBV5-7 and J is TRBJ2-5; the match to TRBD2 covers 8 bases. TRBV5-7 is noted as an ORF with a role that remains uncertain. This CDR3 is 13 amino acids long. J was trimmed by 5 bases and V by 4 bases; bases with no gene match: 4. CDR3: CASSPGLGETQYF. In nucleotides, the CDR3 is TGTGCCAGCAGCCCGGGACTAGGGGAGACCCAGTACTTC.

The genes are TRBV4-3 and TRBJ2-7; a possible D gene is TRBD2 (6 bases). Germline CDR1 is LGHNA and CDR2 is YSLEER. The CDR3 extends over 14 amino acids. V lost 3 bases and J lost 4, with 13 bases in between. CDR3 residues: CASSQTPGGYEQYF. In DNA, the CDR3 is TGCGCCAGCAGCCAGACCCCCGGGGGTTACGAGCAGTACTTC.

The genes are TRBV5-1 and TRBJ2-7; 7 nucleotides align to TRBD1. The CDR3 runs to 12 residues. In germline, CDR1 is SGHRS, CDR2 YFSETQ. The ends lost 4 bases at V and 2 bases at J; junction bases unmatched: 0. DNA of the CDR3: TGCGCCAGCAGCCAGGGGGCCTACGAGCAGTACTTC. Translating gives CASSQGAYEQYF.

This chain connects TRBV2 to TRBJ1-2, with D unresolved. CDR1 is SNHLY, CDR2 FYNNEI, per germline. This CDR3 spans 14 amino acids. Trimming removed 4 bases at V and 4 bases at J, with 13 bases between. The CDR3 spells CASSVGEFAYGYTF. Written as DNA, the CDR3 is TGTGCCAGCAGTGTCGGGGAATTTGCCTATGGCTACACCTTC.

The chain is built from TRBV6-5 and TRBJ2-3, with 8 bases matching TRBD2. This CDR3 has 15 residues. CDR1 MNHEY and CDR2 SVGAGI come from the germline V gene. With V trimmed by 10 bases and J by 3 bases, 12 bases remained unmatched. The CDR3 DNA reads as TGTGCCACGAAGCGGGGGCTAGAGGTAACAGATACGCAGTATTTT. Residues: CATKRGLEVTDTQYF.

This clone has just one count. The chain carries TRBV6-1 and TRBJ2-2; TRBD2 is a possible D gene (5 bases). Trimming pared 4 bases from V and 3 bases from J, leaving 15 bases between. CDR1 MNHNS and CDR2 SASEGT come from the germline V gene. The length of the CDR3 is 16 residues. The CDR3 is CASSVRTLIDTGELFF. In DNA, the CDR3 is TGTGCCAGCAGTGTCAGGACTCTTATCGACACCGGGGAGCTGTTTTTT.

The chain has TRBV9 and TRBJ1-1; D remains unclear. V was shortened by 2 bases and J by 5 bases, with 10 bases between the two germline ends. Looked up from germline, CDR1 is SGDLS and CDR2 is YYNGEE. CDR3 length: 13 amino acids. The CDR3 sequence: CASSVRERTEAFF. CDR3 DNA sequence: TGTGCCAGCAGCGTTCGGGAGCGAACTGAAGCTTTCTTT.

This clone was detected once. The chain employs TRBV7-9 and TRBJ1-1, with D possibly TRBD1 on 6 matching bases. With 1 base removed from V and 5 bases from J, the gap between germline ends came to 11 bases. Germline loops: CDR1 SEHNR, CDR2 FQNEAQ (reference sequence). CDR3 length equals 14 residues. The CDR3 loop reads CASSLGLGATEAFF. In DNA, the CDR3 is TGTGCCAGCAGCTTAGGTCTGGGGGCGACTGAAGCTTTCTTT.

The V and J genes are TRBV2 and TRBJ2-1; 9 bases agree with TRBD2. J was trimmed by 5 bases and V by 6 bases; bases with no gene match: 14. CDR3 length: 17 residues. The germline gives CDR1 SNHLY, CDR2 FYNNEI. The CDR3, as DNA: TGTGCCAGCAGCCCAACCCTTCTGCGGGGGGGGAACAATGAGCAGTTCTTC. Its translation: CASSPTLLRGGNNEQFF.

V is TRBV19 and J is TRBJ2-4; D might be TRBD1 (5 bases). In germline, CDR1 is LNHDA, CDR2 SQIVND (reference sequence). This CDR3 is built from 15 residues. V was shortened by 5 bases and J by 8 bases, with 19 bases between the two germline ends. CDR3: CASSSTGREGDIQYF. CDR3 nucleotide sequence: TGTGCCAGTAGTTCTACGGGCAGGGAAGGGGACATTCAGTACTTC.

This rearrangement joins TRBV4-1 to TRBJ1-4, with D tentatively TRBD1 (6 bases). Trimming removed 0 bases at V and 8 bases at J, with 16 bases between. The CDR3 has 16 amino acids. Germline V CDR1 and CDR2: MGHRA, YSYEKL. DNA of the CDR3: TGCGCCAGCAGCCAAGAGGGACAATCAGGCGGGGAAAAACTGTTTTTT. This gives the protein CASSQEGQSGGEKLFF.